The clone carrying this T cell receptor (beta chain) was seen once. The entry originates in a study of blood T cell repertoires in COVID-19. Study overall: COVID-19 samples collected from the United States, Italy and Spain covered acute and convalescent phases. PBMCs, B-cell-depleted T cells, or T cells provided the cDNA or gDNA that made up the material.

Source study methods: Reference gene primer amplification in the assay estimated nucleated cell counts. Some clones are missing from TCRdb's copy, which holds only in-frame ones; the method was immunoSEQ multiplex PCR. Clone size and V and J calls were adopted from that table, with D and trimming inferred from the DNA. Here the sample spans approximately 300,000 clones, about 86% being singletons. Between the trimmed V and J ends, which lost 4 bases and 4 bases, there was a span of 13 bases. This CDR3 spans 14 amino acids. Germline V gene data show CDR1 as LGHNA and CDR2 as YNFKEQ. The chain employs TRBV4-2 and TRBJ1-1; perhaps TRBD1 as D (6 bases). The TCR was taken from a woman between 45 and 60 years old with acute or convalescent COVID-19. Material for sequencing was peripheral blood. DNA for the CDR3: TGTGCCAGCAGCCCGGGACAAAGTGTCACTGAAGCTTTCTTT. It codes for CASSPGQSVTEAFF.